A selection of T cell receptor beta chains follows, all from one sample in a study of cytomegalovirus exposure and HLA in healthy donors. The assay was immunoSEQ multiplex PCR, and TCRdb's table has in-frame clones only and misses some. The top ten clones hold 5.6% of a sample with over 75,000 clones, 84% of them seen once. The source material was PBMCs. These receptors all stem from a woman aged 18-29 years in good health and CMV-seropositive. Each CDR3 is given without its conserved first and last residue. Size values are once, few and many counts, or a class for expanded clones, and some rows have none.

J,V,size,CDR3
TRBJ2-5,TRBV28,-,ASVSTGGVGGMETQY
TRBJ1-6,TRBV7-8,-,ASSSEGSPLH
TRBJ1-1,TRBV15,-,ATSVTMNTEAF
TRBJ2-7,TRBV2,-,ASEGQTTSYEQY
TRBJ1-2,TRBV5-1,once,ASSLEPGDDYT
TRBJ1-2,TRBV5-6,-,ASSLQGKIYGYT
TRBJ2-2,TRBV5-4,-,ASSLLTSGRRAGELF
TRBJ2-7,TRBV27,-,ASRVSGRASYEQY
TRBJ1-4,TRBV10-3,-,AISAITGSQEKLF
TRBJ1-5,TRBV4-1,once,ASSHGAIAISPQH
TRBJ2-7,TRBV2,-,ASSQTGLAGAYEQY
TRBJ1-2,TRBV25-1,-,ASSDRWTGDGYT
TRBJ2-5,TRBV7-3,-,ASSLNPLGRGSETQY
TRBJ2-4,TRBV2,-,ASSRSARDSLKNIQY
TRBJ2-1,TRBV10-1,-,ASSGTSGGPSSYNEQF
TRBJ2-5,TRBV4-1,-,ASSRTVYQETQY
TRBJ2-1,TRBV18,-,ASSPGRYNEQF
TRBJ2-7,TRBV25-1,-,ASSEPPVGGRTHEQY
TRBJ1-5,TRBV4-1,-,ASSQGSQSGPNQPQH
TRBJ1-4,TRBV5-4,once,ASSSRQGVDEKLF
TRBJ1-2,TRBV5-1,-,ASSLRQGNYGYT
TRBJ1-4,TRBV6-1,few,ASRPGSVGKLF
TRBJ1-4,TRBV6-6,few,ASSGTGNEKLF
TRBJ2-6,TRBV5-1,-,ASSLAGQGHSGANVLT
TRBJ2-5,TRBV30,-,AWRTPVSRETQY
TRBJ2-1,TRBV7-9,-,ASSSLGTGTYNEQF
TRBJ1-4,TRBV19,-,ASRRQANEKLF
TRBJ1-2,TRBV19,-,ASSIDGGVKLYGYT
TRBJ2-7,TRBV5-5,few,ASSFSGVLSYEQY
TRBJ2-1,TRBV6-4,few,ASSPLAGEGNEQF
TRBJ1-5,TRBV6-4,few,ARAGLVWPQH
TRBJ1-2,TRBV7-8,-,ASSLAVAPRGYT
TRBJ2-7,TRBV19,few,ASSLGEGYEQY
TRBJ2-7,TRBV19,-,ASARTGGLYEQY
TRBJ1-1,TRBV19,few,ASSAGRGSVEAF
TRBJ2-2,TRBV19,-,ASSIWGLAGATNTGELF
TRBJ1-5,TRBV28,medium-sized,ASSILNQPQH
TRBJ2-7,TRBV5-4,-,ASSLERGSSYEQY
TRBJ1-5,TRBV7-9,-,ASSLHSQPQH
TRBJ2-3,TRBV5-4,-,ASSPFIAGGMDTQY
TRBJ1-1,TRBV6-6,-,ASSYAGVPNTEAF
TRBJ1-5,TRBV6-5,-,ASNQGGDGNQPQH
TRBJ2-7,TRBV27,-,ASKLAGGSEQY
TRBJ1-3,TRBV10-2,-,ASSGQGHGNTIY
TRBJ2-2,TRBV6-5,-,ASKRQGANTGELF
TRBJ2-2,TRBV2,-,ASTTGSWTGELF
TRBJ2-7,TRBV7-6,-,ASSRDPGGEQY
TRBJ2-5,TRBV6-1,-,ASGSGNSYQETQY
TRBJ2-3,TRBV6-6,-,ASSLAGSTDTQY
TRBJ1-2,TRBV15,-,ATSGNWGANYGYT
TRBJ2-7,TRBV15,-,ATSRTYSGSRHEQY
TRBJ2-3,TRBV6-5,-,ASSNSGQGADTQY
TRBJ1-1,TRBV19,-,ASTRSGEGPYVEAF